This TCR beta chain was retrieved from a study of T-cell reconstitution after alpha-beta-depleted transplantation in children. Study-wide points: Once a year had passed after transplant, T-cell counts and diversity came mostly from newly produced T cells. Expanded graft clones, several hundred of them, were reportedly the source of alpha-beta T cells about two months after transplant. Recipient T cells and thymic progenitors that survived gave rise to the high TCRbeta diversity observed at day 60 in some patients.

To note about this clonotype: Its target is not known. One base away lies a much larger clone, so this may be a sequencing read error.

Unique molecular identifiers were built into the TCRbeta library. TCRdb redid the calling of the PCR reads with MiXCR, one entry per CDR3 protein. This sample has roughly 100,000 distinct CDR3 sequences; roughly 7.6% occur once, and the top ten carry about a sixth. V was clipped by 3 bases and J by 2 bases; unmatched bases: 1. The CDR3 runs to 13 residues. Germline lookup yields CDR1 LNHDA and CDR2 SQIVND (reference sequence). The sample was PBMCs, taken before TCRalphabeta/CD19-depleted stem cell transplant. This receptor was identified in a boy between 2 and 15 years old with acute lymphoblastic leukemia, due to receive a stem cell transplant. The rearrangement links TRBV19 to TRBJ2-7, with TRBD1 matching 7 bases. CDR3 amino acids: CASSIGQAYEQYF. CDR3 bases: TGTGCCAGTAGTATCGGACAGGCCTACGAGCAGTACTTC.